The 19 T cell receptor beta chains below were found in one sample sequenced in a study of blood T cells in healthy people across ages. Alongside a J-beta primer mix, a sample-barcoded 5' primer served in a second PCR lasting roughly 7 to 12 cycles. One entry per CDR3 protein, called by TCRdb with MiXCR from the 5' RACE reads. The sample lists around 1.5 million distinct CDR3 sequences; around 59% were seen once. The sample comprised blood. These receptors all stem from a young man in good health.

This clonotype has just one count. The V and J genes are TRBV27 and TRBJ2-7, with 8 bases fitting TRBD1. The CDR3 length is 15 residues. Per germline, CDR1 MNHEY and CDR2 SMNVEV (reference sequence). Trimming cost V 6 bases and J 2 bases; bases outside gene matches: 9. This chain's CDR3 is CASSIGQGAAYEQYF. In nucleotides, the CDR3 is TGTGCCAGCAGCATAGGACAGGGTGCGGCCTACGAGCAGTACTTC.

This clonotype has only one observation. CDR3 sequence reads: CASSDGTGSDTQYF. CDR3 DNA: TGTGCCAGCAGCGACGGGACAGGGTCAGATACGCAGTATTTT. The chain has TRBV7-2 and TRBJ2-3; TRBD1 matches at 9 bases. CDR1 and CDR2 (germline): SGHTA, FQGNSA. J gave up 4 bases and V 5 bases, and 4 bases lay outside the gene matches. The CDR3 runs to 14 residues.

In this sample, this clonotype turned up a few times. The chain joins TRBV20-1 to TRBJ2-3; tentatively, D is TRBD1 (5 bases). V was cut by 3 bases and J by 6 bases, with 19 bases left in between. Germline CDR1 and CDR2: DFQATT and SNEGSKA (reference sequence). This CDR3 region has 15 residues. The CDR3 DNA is TGCAGTGCTAGTCCCCCAGGGCGGAAGGGGGATACGCAGTATTTT. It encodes CSASPPGRKGDTQYF.

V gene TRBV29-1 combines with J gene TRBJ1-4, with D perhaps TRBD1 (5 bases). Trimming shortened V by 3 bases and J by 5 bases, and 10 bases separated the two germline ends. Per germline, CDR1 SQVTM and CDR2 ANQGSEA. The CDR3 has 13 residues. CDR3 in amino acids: CSVEGLANEKLFF. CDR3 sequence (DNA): TGCAGCGTTGAGGGACTAGCGAATGAAAAACTGTTTTTT.

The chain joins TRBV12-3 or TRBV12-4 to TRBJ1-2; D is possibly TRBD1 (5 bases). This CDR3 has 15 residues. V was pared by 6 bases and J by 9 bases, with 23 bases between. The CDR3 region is CASSSQVRGQLSYTF. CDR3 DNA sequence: TGTGCCAGCAGCTCCCAGGTCCGGGGCCAATTAAGCTACACCTTC.

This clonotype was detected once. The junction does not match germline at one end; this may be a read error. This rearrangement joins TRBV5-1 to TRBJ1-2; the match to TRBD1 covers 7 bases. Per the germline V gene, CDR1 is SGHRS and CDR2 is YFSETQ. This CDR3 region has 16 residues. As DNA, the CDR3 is TGCGCCAGAAGCTTGGATGGACAGGAAAGACGAGGTGGCTACACCTTC. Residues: CARSLDGQERRGGYTF.

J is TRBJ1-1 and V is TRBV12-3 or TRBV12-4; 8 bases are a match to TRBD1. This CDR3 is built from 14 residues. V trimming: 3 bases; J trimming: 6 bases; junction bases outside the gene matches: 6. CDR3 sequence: CASSLDREIAEAFF. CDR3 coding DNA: TGTGCCAGCAGTTTGGACAGGGAGATCGCTGAAGCTTTCTTT.

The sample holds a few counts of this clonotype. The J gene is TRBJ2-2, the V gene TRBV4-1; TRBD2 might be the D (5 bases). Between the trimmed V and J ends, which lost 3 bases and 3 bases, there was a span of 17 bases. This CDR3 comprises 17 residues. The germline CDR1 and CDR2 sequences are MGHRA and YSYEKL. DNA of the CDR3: TGCGCCAGCAGCCACGGGTTATCTTTCGGGGACACCGGGGAGCTGTTTTTT. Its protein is CASSHGLSFGDTGELFF.

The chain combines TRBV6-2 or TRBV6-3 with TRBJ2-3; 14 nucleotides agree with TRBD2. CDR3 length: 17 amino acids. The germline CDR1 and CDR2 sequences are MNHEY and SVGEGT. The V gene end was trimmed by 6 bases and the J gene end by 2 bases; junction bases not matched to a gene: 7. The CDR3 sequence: CASSHRTSGRITDTQYF. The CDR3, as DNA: TGTGCCAGCAGCCACCGGACTAGCGGGAGGATCACAGATACGCAGTATTTT.

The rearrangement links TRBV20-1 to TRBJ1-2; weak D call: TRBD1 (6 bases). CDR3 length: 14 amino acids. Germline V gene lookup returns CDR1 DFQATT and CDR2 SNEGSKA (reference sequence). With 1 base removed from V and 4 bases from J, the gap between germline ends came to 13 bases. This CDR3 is CSARVAGGGYGYTF. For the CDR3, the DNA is TGCAGTGCTAGAGTGGCGGGAGGGGGCTATGGCTACACCTTC.

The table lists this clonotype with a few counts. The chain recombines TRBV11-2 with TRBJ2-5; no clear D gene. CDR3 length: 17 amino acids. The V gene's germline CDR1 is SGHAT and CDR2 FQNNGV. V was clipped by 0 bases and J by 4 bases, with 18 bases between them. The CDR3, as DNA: TGTGCCAGCAGCTTAGACCTATCTGAATCAATTATAGAGACCCAGTACTTC. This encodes CASSLDLSESIIETQYF.

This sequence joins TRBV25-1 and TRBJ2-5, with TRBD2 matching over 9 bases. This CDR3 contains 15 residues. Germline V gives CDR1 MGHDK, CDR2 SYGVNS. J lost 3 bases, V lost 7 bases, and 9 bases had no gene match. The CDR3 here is CASNHRLAAKETQYF. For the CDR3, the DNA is TGTGCCAGCAACCACCGACTAGCGGCAAAAGAGACCCAGTACTTC. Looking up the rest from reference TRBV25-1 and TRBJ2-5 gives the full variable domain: EADIYQTPRYLVIGTGKKITLECSQTMGHDKMYWYQQDPGMELHLIHYSYGVNSTEKGDLSSESTVSRIRTEHFPLTLESARPSHTSQYLCASNHRLAAKETQYFGPGTRLLVL.

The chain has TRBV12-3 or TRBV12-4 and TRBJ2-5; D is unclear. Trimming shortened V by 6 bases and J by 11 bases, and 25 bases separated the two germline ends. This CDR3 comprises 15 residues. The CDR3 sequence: CASSPRHRRWNEQYF. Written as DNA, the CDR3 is TGTGCCAGCAGCCCTAGACATAGGCGTTGGAATGAGCAGTACTTC.

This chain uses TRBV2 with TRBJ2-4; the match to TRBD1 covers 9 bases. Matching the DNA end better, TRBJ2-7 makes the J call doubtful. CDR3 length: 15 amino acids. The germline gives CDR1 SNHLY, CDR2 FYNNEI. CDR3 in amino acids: CASNLDRTGVDEQYF. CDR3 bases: TGTGCCAGCAACCTCGACCGGACAGGGGTGGACGAGCAGTACTTC.

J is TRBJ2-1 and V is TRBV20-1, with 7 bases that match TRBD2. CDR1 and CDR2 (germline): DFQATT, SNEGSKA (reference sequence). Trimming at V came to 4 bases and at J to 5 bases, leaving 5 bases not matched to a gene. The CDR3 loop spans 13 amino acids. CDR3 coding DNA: TGCAGTGCTACTACCCTAGCGGACAATGAGCAGTTCTTC. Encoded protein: CSATTLADNEQFF.

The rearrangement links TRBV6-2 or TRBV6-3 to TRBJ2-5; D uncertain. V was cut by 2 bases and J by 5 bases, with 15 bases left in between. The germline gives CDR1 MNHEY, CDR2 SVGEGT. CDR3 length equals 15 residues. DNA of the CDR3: TGTGCCAGCAGTTACCGCGCCCAGAGAAGGGAGACCCAGTACTTC. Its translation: CASSYRAQRRETQYF.

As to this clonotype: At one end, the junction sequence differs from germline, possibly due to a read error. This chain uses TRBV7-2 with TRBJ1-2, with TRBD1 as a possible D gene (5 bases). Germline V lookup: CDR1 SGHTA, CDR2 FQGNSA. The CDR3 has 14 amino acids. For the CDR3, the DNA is TGTGCCAGCAGCCCACCGGGACTGAACTATGGCTGCACCTTC. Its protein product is CASSPPGLNYGCTF. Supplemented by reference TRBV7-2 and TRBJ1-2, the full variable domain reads GAGVSQSPSNKVTEKGKDVELRCDPISGHTALYWYRQSLGQGLEFLIYFQGNSAPDKSGLPSDRFSAERTGGSVSTLTIQRTQQEDSAVYLCASSPPGLNYGCTFGSGTRLTVV.

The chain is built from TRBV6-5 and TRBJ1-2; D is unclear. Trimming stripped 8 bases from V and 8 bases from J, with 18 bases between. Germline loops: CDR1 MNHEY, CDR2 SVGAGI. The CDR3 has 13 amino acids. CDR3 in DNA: TGTGCCAGCGCACCGCTAGGCACGCGGGGCTACACCTTC. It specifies CASAPLGTRGYTF.

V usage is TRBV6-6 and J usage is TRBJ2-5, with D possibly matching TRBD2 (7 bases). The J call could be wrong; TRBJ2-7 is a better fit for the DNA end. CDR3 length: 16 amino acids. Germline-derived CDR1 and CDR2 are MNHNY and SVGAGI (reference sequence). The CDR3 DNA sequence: TGTGCCAGCAGTTACTCGAGAGGGGGGGTATTGTACGAGCAGTACTTC. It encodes CASSYSRGGVLYEQYF.